This T cell receptor (beta chain) is drawn from a study of T cells in Graves' hyperthyroidism and ophthalmopathy. The study's findings and limits: Ophthalmopathy, which appeared later, was predicted by the model a median 6.5 months before onset.

The CDR3 runs 12 residues. Looked up from germline, CDR1 is DFQATT and CDR2 is SNEGSKA (reference sequence). V lost 4 bases to trimming and J lost 0 bases, with 7 bases between them. This clonotype was found many times. The antigen is undetermined. Regions amplified from RNA transcripts were the TCR beta CDR3 regions. RT-PCR in the first round (using the HTBI primer set) targeted the TCR CDR3. TCRdb called the multiplex PCR reads again in MiXCR, with one record for every CDR3 protein. This table has 360,000 or so distinct CDR3 sequences, around a sixth appearing once. This chain connects TRBV20-1 to TRBJ2-7; no clear D. This clonotype was sampled from a woman in her thirties or forties with Graves' ophthalmopathy. The sample taken for sequencing was blood. CDR3 nucleotide sequence: TGCAGTGCTACCGTGAGCTCCTACGAGCAGTACTTC. This translates into CSATVSSYEQYF.